Shown below are 18 T cell receptor beta chains from a single sample sequenced in a study of blood T cell repertoires in COVID-19 (dated by TCRdb to between 2020 and 2021). The library was generated by the immunoSEQ multiplex PCR assay. TCRdb's version of the immuneACCESS table is confined to in-frame rearrangements and falls short of the full clone set. An unresolved V gene accounts for under half of the shortfall where checked; the remainder is of unknown origin. This sample comprises about 150,000 clones, 75% to 90% of them detected only once. Around 2.9% of the sample is held by the ten biggest clonotypes. Input material: peripheral blood. The receptors shown here come from a man aged 55 to 69 with active or convalescent COVID-19.

The rearrangement uses TRBV5-6 and TRBJ1-6; D not certain. The V gene's germline CDR1 is SGHDT and CDR2 YYEEEE. V dropped 5 bases and J dropped 4 bases, with 16 bases sitting between them. CDR3 size: 16 residues. The CDR3 DNA reads as TGTGCCAGCAGTTCCTTAACAGCTACATATAATTCACCCCTCCACTTT. Amino acid sequence: CASSSLTATYNSPLHF. The whole variable domain, filled in from reference TRBV5-6 and TRBJ1-6, reads DAGVTQSPTHLIKTRGQQVTLRCSPKSGHDTVSWYQQALGQGPQFIFQYYEEEERQRGNFPDRFSGHQFPNYSSELNVNALLLGDSALYLCASSSLTATYNSPLHFGNGTRLTVT.

The gene calls are TRBV5-8 and TRBJ2-5; D might be TRBD2 (6 bases). The CDR3 sequence is 14 residues long. Trimming took 3 bases from V and 5 from J, leaving 14 bases between them. Germline-derived CDR1 and CDR2 are SGHTS and YDEGEE. CDR3 coding DNA: TGTGCCAGCAGCTACGGACGGGGGAGGGAGACCCAGTACTTC. Its translation: CASSYGRGRETQYF. Full variable domain (missing parts from reference TRBV5-8 and TRBJ2-5): EAGVTQSPTHLIKTRGQQATLRCSPISGHTSVYWYQQALGLGLQFLLWYDEGEERNRGNFPPRFSGRQFPNYSSELNVNALELEDSALYLCASSYGRGRETQYFGPGTRLLVL.

This chain connects TRBV18 to TRBJ2-3, with 7 nucleotides matching TRBD2. Germline CDR1 KGHSH, CDR2 LQKENI. V dropped 2 bases and J dropped 0; count of bases not matched to a gene: 5. The CDR3 sequence is 16 residues long. CDR3: CASSPMASGSTDTQYF. CDR3 coding DNA: TGTGCCAGCTCACCAATGGCTAGCGGTAGCACAGATACGCAGTATTTT.

The genes are TRBV4-1 and TRBJ2-5, with 13 positions matching TRBD2. The CDR3 totals 16 residues. CDR1 is MGHRA and CDR2 is YSYEKL in the germline V gene. The junction had 3 bases not matched to a gene; V was cut back by 0 bases and J by 5 bases. As DNA, the CDR3 is TGCGCCAGCAGCCAAGATGCGACTAGCGGGAGGGAGACCCAGTACTTC. Protein sequence: CASSQDATSGRETQYF.

The CDR3, as DNA: TGTGCCAGCTCACCACCGGGACTGAAGAACACCGGGGAGCTGTTTTTT. Its protein is CASSPPGLKNTGELFF. V and J are TRBV18 and TRBJ2-2; D may be TRBD2 (6 bases). The CDR3 covers 16 residues. V was clipped by 0 bases and J by 1 base, with 9 bases between them. The germline V gene encodes CDR1 KGHSH and CDR2 LQKENI.

Points on this clone: Compared with germline, one end of the junction differs, possibly owing to a read error. V gene TRBV28 combines with J gene TRBJ2-1; D is perhaps TRBD1 (5 bases). The CDR3 sequence is 16 residues long. CDR1 is MDHEN and CDR2 is SYDVKM in the germline V gene. Here the CDR3 reads CASTLQAPSSYNEQFF. DNA for the CDR3: TGTGCCAGCACTTTACAGGCGCCAAGCTCCTACAATGAGCAGTTCTTC.

V is TRBV5-4 and J is TRBJ2-2, with D maybe TRBD1 (6 bases). The germline V gene has CDR1 SGHNT and CDR2 YYREEE (reference sequence). The CDR3 runs to 15 residues. The ends were cut back, 4 bases at V and 2 bases at J, with 12 bases in the middle. The CDR3 region is CASSADRTNTGELFF. CDR3 nucleotide sequence: TGTGCCAGCAGCGCCGACAGGACCAACACCGGGGAGCTGTTTTTT.

The chain employs TRBV11-3 and TRBJ1-5; 8 bases line up with TRBD1. After removal of 5 bases from V and 7 bases from J, the junction contained 7 bases not matched to a gene. There are 14 residues in the CDR3. The germline gives CDR1 SGHNT, CDR2 YENEEA. CDR3 nucleotides: TGTGCCAGCAGCGACCCAGGGGGCTGGCAGCCCCAGCATTTT. Protein: CASSDPGGWQPQHF.

The V call is TRBV28, the J call TRBJ2-7, with 7 bases lining up with TRBD2. The CDR3 contains 14 residues. The trim removed 4 bases at V and 4 bases at J, leaving 7 bases unmatched. CDR1 MDHEN and CDR2 SYDVKM come from the germline V gene. The CDR3 region has the DNA TGTGCCAGCAGTTCCCCCGGGACTACATACGAGCAGTACTTC. Translation gives CASSSPGTTYEQYF.

This chain joins TRBV4-2 and TRBJ1-5; 7 nucleotides align to TRBD1. CDR3 length equals 15 residues. The germline V gene encodes CDR1 LGHNA and CDR2 YNFKEQ. The trim removed 4 bases at V and 0 bases at J, leaving 3 bases unmatched. CDR3 DNA sequence: TGTGCCAGCAGCCGGGACAGCTATAGCAATCAGCCCCAGCATTTT. Amino acids: CASSRDSYSNQPQHF.

The rearrangement joins TRBV10-3 to TRBJ1-2, with 7 bases aligning to TRBD1. The germline gives CDR1 ENHRY, CDR2 SYGVKD. V dropped 2 bases and J dropped 8; count of bases not matched to a gene: 5. This CDR3 comprises 13 residues. The CDR3 reads CAISETGVGGYTF. The DNA for the CDR3 is TGTGCCATCAGTGAGACAGGGGTTGGAGGCTACACCTTC.

The chain joins TRBV23-1 to TRBJ2-7, with TRBD1 as a possible D gene (6 bases). TRBV23-1 is placed among ORFs of uncertain function. V lost 3 bases and J lost 2, with 14 bases in between. This CDR3 has 15 residues. CDR3 protein: CASSQGRGNPYEQYF. The CDR3 nucleotides read TGCGCCAGCAGTCAGGGTAGGGGGAATCCCTACGAGCAGTACTTC.

The rearrangement uses TRBV15 and TRBJ2-4; 7 bases map to TRBD2. The length of the CDR3 is 19 residues. Trimming removed 0 bases from V and 3 bases from J; junction bases left unmatched: 14. Germline V gene lookup returns CDR1 LNHNV and CDR2 YYDKDF (reference sequence). The CDR3 coding sequence is TGTGCCACCAGCAGAGATGTCCGGGGGGTTGGTTTCGGCAAAAACATTCAGTACTTC. Translation: CATSRDVRGVGFGKNIQYF.

The V and J genes are TRBV28 and TRBJ1-4, with 9 bases lining up with TRBD1. V lost 5 bases to trimming and J lost 7 bases; unmatched junction nucleotides: 8. Germline assignment: CDR1 MDHEN and CDR2 SYDVKM. The CDR3 spans 15 residues. The CDR3 loop reads CASSAPGQGTEKLFF. DNA of the CDR3: TGTGCCAGCAGTGCACCGGGACAGGGAACTGAAAAACTGTTTTTT.

This clone was seen only once. The chain is built from TRBV27 and TRBJ1-3; no definite D call. CDR1 and CDR2 (germline): MNHEY, SMNVEV (reference sequence). The CDR3 is made up of 13 amino acids. Trimming removed 1 base at V and 3 bases at J, with 4 bases between. CDR3: CASSLFNGNTIYF. For the CDR3, the DNA is TGTGCCAGCAGTTTATTTAATGGAAACACCATATATTTT.

This chain links TRBV5-4 with TRBJ2-7; 8 nucleotides agree with TRBD1. The CDR3 has 15 amino acids. Germline CDR1 is SGHNT and CDR2 is YYREEE (reference sequence). J lost 3 bases, V lost 0 bases, and 5 bases had no gene match. CDR3 bases: TGTGCCAGCAGCTTGGGAGGGGACAGGAGCTACGAGCAGTACTTC. It translates to CASSLGGDRSYEQYF. Variable domain in full (rest from reference TRBV5-4 and TRBJ2-7): ETGVTQSPTHLIKTRGQQVTLRCSSQSGHNTVSWYQQALGQGPQFIFQYYREEENGRGNFPPRFSGLQFPNYSSELNVNALELDDSALYLCASSLGGDRSYEQYFGPGTRLTVT.

CDR3 DNA sequence: TGTGCTAGTGGTTTGGCGTACGGGACAGGCTCTAATGAAAAACTGTTTTTT. Amino acid sequence: CASGLAYGTGSNEKLFF. The chain couples TRBV12-5 to TRBJ1-4; 8 bases fit TRBD1. This CDR3 has 17 amino acids. J was trimmed by 3 bases and V by 1 base; bases with no gene match: 7. CDR1 is LGHNT and CDR2 is FRNRAP in the germline V gene.

The gene calls are TRBV7-9 and TRBJ1-1, with TRBD1 matching over 10 bases. The CDR3 length is 17 residues. Germline V lookup: CDR1 SEHNR, CDR2 FQNEAQ (reference sequence). Losses at the gene ends were 4 bases for V and 0 bases for J; bases not matched to a gene: 8. The CDR3 DNA reads as TGTGCCAGCAGCTCCCCGCGGACAGGGGGGTTGAACACTGAAGCTTTCTTT. Its protein is CASSSPRTGGLNTEAFF.